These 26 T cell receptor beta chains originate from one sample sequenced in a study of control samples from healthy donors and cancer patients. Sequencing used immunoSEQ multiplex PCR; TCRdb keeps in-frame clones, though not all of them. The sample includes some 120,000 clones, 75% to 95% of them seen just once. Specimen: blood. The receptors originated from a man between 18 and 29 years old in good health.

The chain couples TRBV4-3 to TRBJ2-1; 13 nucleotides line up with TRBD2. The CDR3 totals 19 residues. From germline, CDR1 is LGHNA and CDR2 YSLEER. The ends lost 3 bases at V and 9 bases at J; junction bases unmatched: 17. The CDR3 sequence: CASSQSQWGGLAGDVEQFF. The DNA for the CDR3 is TGCGCCAGCAGCCAGAGTCAGTGGGGAGGACTAGCGGGAGACGTTGAGCAGTTCTTC.

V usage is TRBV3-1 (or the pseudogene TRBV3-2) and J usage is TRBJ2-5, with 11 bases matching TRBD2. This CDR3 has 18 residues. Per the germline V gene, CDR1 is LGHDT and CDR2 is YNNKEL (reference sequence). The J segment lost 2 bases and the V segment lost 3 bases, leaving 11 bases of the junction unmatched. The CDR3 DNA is TGTGCCAGCAGCCACGGAATAGCGGGGGGGCTCCCACAAGAGACCCAGTACTTC. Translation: CASSHGIAGGLPQETQYF.

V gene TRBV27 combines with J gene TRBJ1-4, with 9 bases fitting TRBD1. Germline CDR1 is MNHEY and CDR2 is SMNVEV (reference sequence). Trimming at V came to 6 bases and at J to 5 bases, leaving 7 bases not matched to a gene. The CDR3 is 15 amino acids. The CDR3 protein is CASSGRDRVNEKLFF. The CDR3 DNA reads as TGTGCCAGCAGCGGCCGGGACAGGGTGAATGAAAAACTGTTTTTT.

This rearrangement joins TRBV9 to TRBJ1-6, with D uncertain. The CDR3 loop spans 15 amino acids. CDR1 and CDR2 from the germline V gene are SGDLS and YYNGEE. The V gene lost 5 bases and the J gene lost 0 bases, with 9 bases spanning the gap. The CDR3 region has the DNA TGTGCCAGCAGTGGAACAAGCTCCTATAATTCACCCCTCCACTTT. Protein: CASSGTSSYNSPLHF.

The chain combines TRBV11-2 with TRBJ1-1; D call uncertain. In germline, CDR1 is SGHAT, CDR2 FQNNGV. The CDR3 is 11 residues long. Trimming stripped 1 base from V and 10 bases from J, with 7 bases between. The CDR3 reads CASSLAQRAFF. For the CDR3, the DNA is TGTGCCAGCAGCTTAGCTCAGAGAGCTTTCTTT. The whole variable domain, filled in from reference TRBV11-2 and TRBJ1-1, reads EAGVAQSPRYKIIEKRQSVAFWCNPISGHATLYWYQQILGQGPKLLIQFQNNGVVDDSQLPKDRFSAERLKGVDSTLKIQPAKLEDSAVYLCASSLAQRAFFGQGTRLTVV.

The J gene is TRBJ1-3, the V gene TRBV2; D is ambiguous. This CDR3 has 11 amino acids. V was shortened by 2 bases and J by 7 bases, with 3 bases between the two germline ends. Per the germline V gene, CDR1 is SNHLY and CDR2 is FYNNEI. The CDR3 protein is CASSEYNTIYF. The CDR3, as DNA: TGTGCCAGCAGTGAATATAACACCATATATTTT. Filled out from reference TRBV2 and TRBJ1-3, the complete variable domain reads EPEVTQTPSHQVTQMGQEVILRCVPISNHLYFYWYRQILGQKVEFLVSFYNNEISEKSEIFDDQFSVERPDGSNFTLKIRSTKLEDSAMYFCASSEYNTIYFGEGSWLTVV.

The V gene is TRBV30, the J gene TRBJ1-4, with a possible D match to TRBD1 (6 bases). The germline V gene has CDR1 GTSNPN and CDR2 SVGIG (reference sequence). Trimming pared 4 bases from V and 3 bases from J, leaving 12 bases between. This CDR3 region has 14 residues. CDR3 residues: CAWNNRAANEKLFF. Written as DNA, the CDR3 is TGTGCCTGGAATAACAGGGCGGCTAATGAAAAACTGTTTTTT.

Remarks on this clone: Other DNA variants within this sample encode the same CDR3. DNA for the CDR3: TGTGCCAGCAGCTTAGAGGGCTATGGCTACACCTTC. The encoded protein is CASSLEGYGYTF. The chain couples TRBV7-9 to TRBJ1-2; D is uncertain. Trimming removed 1 base from V and 4 bases from J, with 4 bases in between. The CDR3 runs to 12 residues. Germline CDR1 is SEHNR and CDR2 is FQNEAQ (reference sequence).

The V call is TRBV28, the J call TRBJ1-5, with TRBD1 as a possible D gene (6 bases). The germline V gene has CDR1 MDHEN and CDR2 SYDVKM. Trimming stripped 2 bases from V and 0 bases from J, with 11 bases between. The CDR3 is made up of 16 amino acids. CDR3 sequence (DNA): TGTGCCAGCAGTTTAAGGGGGAAGGATAGCAATCAGCCCCAGCATTTT. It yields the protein CASSLRGKDSNQPQHF. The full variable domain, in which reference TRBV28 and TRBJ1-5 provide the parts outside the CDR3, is DVKVTQSSRYLVKRTGEKVFLECVQDMDHENMFWYRQDPGLGLRLIYFSYDVKMKEKGDIPEGYSVSREKKERFSLILESASTNQTSMYLCASSLRGKDSNQPQHFGDGTRLSIL.

The DNA for the CDR3 is TGTGCCAGCAGCCAATTCTCTAGCGGGGGGGCGGAAGAGACCCAGTACTTC. Protein sequence: CASSQFSSGGAEETQYF. This chain links TRBV3-1 (or the pseudogene TRBV3-2) with TRBJ2-5; 12 bases map to TRBD2. With 2 bases clipped from V and 3 bases from J, the junction kept 7 bases outside the gene matches. The CDR3 has 17 amino acids. In germline, CDR1 is LGHDT, CDR2 YNNKEL (reference sequence).

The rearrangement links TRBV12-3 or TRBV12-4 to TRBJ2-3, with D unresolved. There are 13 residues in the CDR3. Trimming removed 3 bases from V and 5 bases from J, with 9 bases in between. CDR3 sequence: CASSFDRRDTQYF. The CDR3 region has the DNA TGTGCCAGCAGTTTCGACCGACGAGATACGCAGTATTTT.

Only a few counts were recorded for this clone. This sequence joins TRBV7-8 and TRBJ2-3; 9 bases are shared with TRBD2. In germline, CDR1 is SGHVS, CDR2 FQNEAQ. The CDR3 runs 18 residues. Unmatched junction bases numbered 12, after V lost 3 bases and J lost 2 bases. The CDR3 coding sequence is TGTGCCAGCAGCTTTTGGCGCCGCCAGCGGGGGGACACAGATACGCAGTATTTT. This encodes CASSFWRRQRGDTDTQYF.

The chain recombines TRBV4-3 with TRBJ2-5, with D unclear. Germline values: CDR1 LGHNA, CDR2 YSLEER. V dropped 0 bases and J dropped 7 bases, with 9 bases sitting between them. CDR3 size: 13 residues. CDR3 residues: CASSQETWGTQYF. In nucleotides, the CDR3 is TGCGCCAGCAGCCAAGAAACGTGGGGGACCCAGTACTTC.

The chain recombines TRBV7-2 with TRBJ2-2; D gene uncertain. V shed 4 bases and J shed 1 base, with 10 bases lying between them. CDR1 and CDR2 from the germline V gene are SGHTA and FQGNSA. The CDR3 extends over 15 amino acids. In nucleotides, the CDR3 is TGTGCCAGCAGCTCCTCGGCTGAGAACACCGGGGAGCTGTTTTTT. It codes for CASSSSAENTGELFF. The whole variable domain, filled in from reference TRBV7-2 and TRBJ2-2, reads GAGVSQSPSNKVTEKGKDVELRCDPISGHTALYWYRQSLGQGLEFLIYFQGNSAPDKSGLPSDRFSAERTGGSVSTLTIQRTQQEDSAVYLCASSSSAENTGELFFGEGSRLTVL.

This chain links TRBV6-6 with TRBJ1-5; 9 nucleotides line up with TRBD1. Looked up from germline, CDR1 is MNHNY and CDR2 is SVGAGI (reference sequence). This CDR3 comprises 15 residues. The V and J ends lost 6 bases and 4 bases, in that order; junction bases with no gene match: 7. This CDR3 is CASRPPGQGNQPQHF. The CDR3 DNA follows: TGTGCCAGCAGACCGCCGGGACAGGGAAATCAGCCCCAGCATTTT.

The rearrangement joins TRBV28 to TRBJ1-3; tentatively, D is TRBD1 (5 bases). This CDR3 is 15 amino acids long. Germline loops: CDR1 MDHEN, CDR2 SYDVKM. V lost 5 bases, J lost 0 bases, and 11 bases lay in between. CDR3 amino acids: CASSLGPSSGNTIYF. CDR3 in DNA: TGTGCCAGCAGTCTGGGACCCAGCTCTGGAAACACCATATATTTT.

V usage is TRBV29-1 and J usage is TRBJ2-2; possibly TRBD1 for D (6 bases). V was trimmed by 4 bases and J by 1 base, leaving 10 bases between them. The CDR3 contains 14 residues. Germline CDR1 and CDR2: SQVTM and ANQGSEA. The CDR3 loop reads CSVAPGQNTGELFF. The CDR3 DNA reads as TGCAGCGTTGCCCCGGGACAGAACACCGGGGAGCTGTTTTTT.

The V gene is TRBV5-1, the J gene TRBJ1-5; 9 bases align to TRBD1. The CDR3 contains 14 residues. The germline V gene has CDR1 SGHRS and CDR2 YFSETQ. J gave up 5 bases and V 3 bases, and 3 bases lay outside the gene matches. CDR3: CASSSTGGDQPQHF. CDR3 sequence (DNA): TGCGCCAGCAGCTCGACAGGGGGAGATCAGCCCCAGCATTTT.

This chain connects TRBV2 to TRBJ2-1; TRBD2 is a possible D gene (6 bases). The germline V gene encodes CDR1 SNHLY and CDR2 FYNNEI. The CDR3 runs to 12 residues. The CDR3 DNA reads TGTGTGGAAGTAAGCGGGTACAATGAGCAGTTCTTC. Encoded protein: CVEVSGYNEQFF.

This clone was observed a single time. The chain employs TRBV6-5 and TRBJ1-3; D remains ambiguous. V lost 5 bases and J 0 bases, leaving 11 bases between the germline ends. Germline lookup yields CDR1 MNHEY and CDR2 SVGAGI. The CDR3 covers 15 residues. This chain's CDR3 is CASSTDPHSGNTIYF. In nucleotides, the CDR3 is TGTGCCAGCAGTACAGACCCCCACTCTGGAAACACCATATATTTT.

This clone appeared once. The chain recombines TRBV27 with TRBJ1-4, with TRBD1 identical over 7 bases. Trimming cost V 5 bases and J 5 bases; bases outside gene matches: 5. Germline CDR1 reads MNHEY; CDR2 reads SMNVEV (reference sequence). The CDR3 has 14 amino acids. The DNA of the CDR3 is TGTGCCAGCAGTCGCCAGGGACAGAATGAAAAACTGTTTTTT. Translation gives CASSRQGQNEKLFF.

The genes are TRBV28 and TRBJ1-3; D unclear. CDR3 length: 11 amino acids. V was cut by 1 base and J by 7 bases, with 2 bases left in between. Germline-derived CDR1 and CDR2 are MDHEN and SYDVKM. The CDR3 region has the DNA TGTGCCAGCAGTTTATCCAACACCATATATTTT. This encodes CASSLSNTIYF. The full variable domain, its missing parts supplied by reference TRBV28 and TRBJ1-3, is DVKVTQSSRYLVKRTGEKVFLECVQDMDHENMFWYRQDPGLGLRLIYFSYDVKMKEKGDIPEGYSVSREKKERFSLILESASTNQTSMYLCASSLSNTIYFGEGSWLTVV.

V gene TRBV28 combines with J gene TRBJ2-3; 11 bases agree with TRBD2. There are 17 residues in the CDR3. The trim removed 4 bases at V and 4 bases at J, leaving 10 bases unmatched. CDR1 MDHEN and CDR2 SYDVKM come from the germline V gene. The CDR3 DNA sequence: TGTGCCAGCAGTTCTTATAGCGGGAGGGGGTTCCCAGATACGCAGTATTTT. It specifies CASSSYSGRGFPDTQYF.

Written as DNA, the CDR3 is TGTGCCAGCAGTTTAAACCCTGACAGTCGGGTCGGCTATGGCTACACCTTC. Translation gives CASSLNPDSRVGYGYTF. The chain has TRBV27 and TRBJ1-2; D is possibly TRBD1 (5 bases). The V end lost 2 bases, the J end lost 4 bases, and 20 bases lay between the germline ends. Germline V gives CDR1 MNHEY, CDR2 SMNVEV (reference sequence). The CDR3 contains 17 residues.

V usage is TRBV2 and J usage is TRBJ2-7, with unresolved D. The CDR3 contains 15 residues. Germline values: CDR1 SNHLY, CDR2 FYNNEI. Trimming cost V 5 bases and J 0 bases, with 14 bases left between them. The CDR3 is CASSPLADVSYEQYF. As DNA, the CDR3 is TGTGCCAGCAGTCCCCTCGCTGACGTCTCCTACGAGCAGTACTTC.

This CDR3 reads CASSLGTDSGNTIYF. DNA for the CDR3: TGTGCCAGCAGCTTAGGGACAGACTCTGGAAACACCATATATTTT. V is TRBV7-6 and J is TRBJ1-3, with D possibly TRBD1 on 6 matching bases. V gave up 1 base and J gave up 0 bases, with 7 bases separating them. Per the germline V gene, CDR1 is SGHVS and CDR2 is FNYEAQ. The CDR3 spans 15 residues. Combining the CDR3 with reference TRBV7-6 and TRBJ1-3 gives the whole variable domain GAGVSQSPRYKVTKRGQDVALRCDPISGHVSLYWYRQALGQGPEFLTYFNYEAQQDKSGLPNDRFSAERPEGSISTLTIQRTEQRDSAMYRCASSLGTDSGNTIYFGEGSWLTVV.